The 5 T cell receptor beta chains below all came from one sample that was sequenced in a study of blood T cell repertoires in COVID-19 (dated by TCRdb to 2018 to 2021). The protocol used for the library was the immunoSEQ multiplex PCR assay. In TCRdb, the immuneACCESS table is reduced to in-frame sequences with V and J assigned. These tables do not hold every clone; where another copy was compared, an unresolved V gene accounts for under half, and the others remain unexplained. The sample includes roughly 190,000 clones, with 85% to 90% observed a single time. The ten largest clones take up approximately 23% of the sample. Input material: PBMCs or T cells enriched from blood (not recorded which). The source is a woman aged 40-49 years in a cohort exposed to, infected with or recovered from COVID-19 (not recorded which).

V usage is TRBV19 and J usage is TRBJ1-1; D possibly corresponds to TRBD1 (6 bases). The length of the CDR3 is 13 residues. The germline V gene has CDR1 LNHDA and CDR2 SQIVND (reference sequence). The V gene lost 6 bases and the J gene lost 6 bases, with 14 bases spanning the gap. The CDR3 loop is CASRLQGGPEAFF. The CDR3, as DNA: TGTGCCAGTAGGCTTCAAGGGGGACCTGAAGCTTTCTTT. The full variable domain, in which reference TRBV19 and TRBJ1-1 provide the parts outside the CDR3, is DGGITQSPKYLFRKEGQNVTLSCEQNLNHDAMYWYRQDPGQGLRLIYYSQIVNDFQKGDIAEGYSVSREKKESFPLTVTSAQKNPTAFYLCASRLQGGPEAFFGQGTRLTVV.

The chain combines TRBV5-1 with TRBJ1-2; 8 positions agree with TRBD1. The CDR3 contains 17 residues. The trim removed 1 base at V and 4 bases at J, leaving 12 bases unmatched. The germline V gene encodes CDR1 SGHRS and CDR2 YFSETQ. The CDR3 spells CASSLYQPGDRSYGYTF. DNA of the CDR3: TGCGCCAGCAGCTTGTATCAGCCCGGGGACAGGAGCTATGGCTACACCTTC.

Only one count was recorded for this clone. V gene TRBV15 combines with J gene TRBJ1-2, with 7 bases matching TRBD1. Germline assignment: CDR1 LNHNV and CDR2 YYDKDF (reference sequence). V gave up 0 bases and J gave up 14 bases; unmatched junction bases: 15. This CDR3 is built from 15 residues. CDR3 coding DNA: TGTGCCACCAGCAGAGATCGTAGTAGGGGGACAGCGCTAACCTTC. It codes for CATSRDRSRGTALTF.

This sequence joins TRBV10-3 and TRBJ1-6; perhaps TRBD1 as D (6 bases). With 0 bases removed from V and 7 bases from J, the gap between germline ends came to 10 bases. Germline V CDR1 and CDR2: ENHRY, SYGVKD. The CDR3 totals 15 residues. DNA for the CDR3: TGTGCCATCAGTGAGTCGGGGGCCTTAAATTCACCCCTCCACTTT. Translation gives CAISESGALNSPLHF.

CDR3 sequence reads: CASGTSGYQETQYF. The CDR3 region has the DNA TGTGCCTCCGGGACTAGCGGGTATCAAGAGACCCAGTACTTC. The chain employs TRBV9 and TRBJ2-5, with TRBD2 identical over 12 bases. The CDR3 is made up of 14 amino acids. CDR1 is SGDLS, CDR2 YYNGEE, per germline. Trimming at V came to 10 bases and at J to 2 bases, leaving 6 bases not matched to a gene.